The rows below give T cell receptor beta chains drawn from one sample of a study of blood T cell repertoires in COVID-19. Clones were sequenced by immunoSEQ multiplex PCR, and TCRdb holds only the in-frame ones, with some missing. The data hold 200,000 or so clones, with roughly 79% observed a single time. Material for sequencing was peripheral blood. The receptor set was obtained from a human donor with acute or convalescent COVID-19. The donor label of this sample is uncertain. CDR3s leave out the opening cysteine and the closing phenylalanine or tryptophan. Each record gives: J gene, V gene, CDR3 protein.

TRBJ1-5	TRBV30	AWSEGVQPQH
TRBJ1-6	TRBV30	AWSVMTGYSPLH
TRBJ1-1	TRBV6-5	ASSYSQGKTEAF
TRBJ1-6	TRBV27	ASSLWSSSSPLH
TRBJ2-7	TRBV5-1	ASSFFGGTDSYEQY
TRBJ1-5	TRBV30	AWAADYSNQPQH
TRBJ2-7	TRBV19	ASSTGTSGREQY
TRBJ2-2	TRBV4-1	ASSQAQRRDRAEWTGELF
TRBJ2-1	TRBV3-1/TRBV3-2	ASSQVSLELSYNEQF
TRBJ2-6	TRBV5-1	ASSPARGPISGANVLT
TRBJ1-3	TRBV5-1	ASSSEGAGNTIY
TRBJ1-6	TRBV4-3	ASSQDRGQLLH
TRBJ1-2	TRBV12-3/TRBV12-4	ASSFRQGPSF
TRBJ1-5	TRBV6-2/TRBV6-3	ASSYSGGSQPQH
TRBJ2-7	TRBV20-1	SASRSLASREQY
TRBJ1-2	TRBV11-2	ASSQPGQKNGYT
TRBJ2-7	TRBV6-4	ASGGTSGRYGDHEQY
TRBJ1-1	TRBV6-2/TRBV6-3	ASSYSSMNTEAF
TRBJ2-3	TRBV11-2	ASSTSGRAGDTQY
TRBJ2-2	TRBV2	ASSSRGLGGELF
TRBJ2-5	TRBV5-1	ASSPGQQETQY
TRBJ1-6	TRBV6-5	ASSLRTGGNSPLH
TRBJ2-7	TRBV19	ASSIERASSYEQY
TRBJ2-3	TRBV9	ASSVGLVSSDTQY
TRBJ2-2	TRBV19	ASSIPQGSPTGELF
TRBJ2-7	TRBV9	ASSAQPRGGAGGYEQY
TRBJ2-2	TRBV4-3	ASNPGVASNTGELF
TRBJ1-2	TRBV6-5	ASRLGHQARGYT
TRBJ2-4	TRBV19	ASSSGQGLDIQY
TRBJ2-3	TRBV19	ASSKTSGSVNTQY